The sequence of this TCR beta chain was determined in a study of T cell responses to AZD1222 COVID-19 vaccine. General study results and limits: Among vaccine-associated CD4 TCRs, coverage spanned spike, with dominance at 160-218 and 743-854. Among AZD1222 vaccinees, only 5 to 7 were seropositive at baseline. The donor group comprised mostly white British people and more females; the analysis possibly underestimated clonal diversity.

In the case of this clone: Its antigen is undetermined.

Clones were sequenced by immunoSEQ multiplex PCR, and TCRdb holds only the in-frame ones, with some missing. The data hold more than 95,000 clones, with more than 70% observed a single time. V lost 11 bases and J 0 bases, leaving 17 bases between the germline ends. The CDR3 is made up of 15 amino acids. CDR1 is MDHEN and CDR2 is SYDVKM in the germline V gene. Sequencing used peripheral blood, obtained 28 days after the second AZD1222 dose. This TCR came from an adult who received the AZD1222 COVID-19 vaccine. This rearrangement joins TRBV28 to TRBJ2-4, with D hard to call. The CDR3 coding sequence is TGTGCCGCCCGGGCAGTGGGGTTAGCCAAAAACATTCAGTACTTC. The encoded protein is CAARAVGLAKNIQYF. The variable domain in full, completed from reference TRBV28 and TRBJ2-4, reads DVKVTQSSRYLVKRTGEKVFLECVQDMDHENMFWYRQDPGLGLRLIYFSYDVKMKEKGDIPEGYSVSREKKERFSLILESASTNQTSMYLCAARAVGLAKNIQYFGAGTRLSVL.